What follows are 7 T cell receptor beta chains derived from one specimen sequenced in a study of T cells after posttransplantation cyclophosphamide. Libraries were prepared by immunoSEQ multiplex PCR; TCRdb keeps only in-frame clonotypes and omits some of them. The sample contains roughly 70,000 clones, roughly 95% of which appear only once. Sequences were obtained from PBMCs. The receptors here all came from a young woman in good health and a related stem cell transplant donor.

The rearrangement uses TRBV9 and TRBJ1-2; weak D call: TRBD1 (5 bases). The V and J ends lost 2 bases and 0 bases respectively, with 8 bases between them. The CDR3 spans 14 residues. Germline V gives CDR1 SGDLS, CDR2 YYNGEE. The chain's CDR3 is CASSVGLANYGYTF. The CDR3 nucleotides are TGTGCCAGCAGCGTGGGGCTAGCTAACTATGGCTACACCTTC.

This chain connects TRBV30 to TRBJ1-1, with D tentatively TRBD1 (5 bases). This CDR3 contains 14 residues. Germline values: CDR1 GTSNPN, CDR2 SVGIG (reference sequence). V lost 1 base and J lost 3, with 12 bases in between. In nucleotides, the CDR3 is TGTGCCTGGAGTGACGGCAGGGTTTACACTGAAGCTTTCTTT. As protein: CAWSDGRVYTEAFF.

The chain is built from TRBV4-2 and TRBJ2-5; 11 nucleotides align to TRBD2. V was clipped by 2 bases and J by 3 bases; unmatched bases: 2. Germline V CDR1 and CDR2: LGHNA, YNFKEQ. The CDR3 contains 15 residues. CDR3 amino acids: CASSQPGLAEETQYF. The CDR3 region has the DNA TGTGCCAGCAGCCAACCGGGACTAGCGGAAGAGACCCAGTACTTC.

This clone was seen more than once but under ten times. The J gene is TRBJ1-2, the V gene TRBV11-2; D not resolved. V was trimmed by 2 bases and J by 4 bases, leaving 5 bases between them. The CDR3 has 12 residues. CDR1 and CDR2 (germline): SGHAT, FQNNGV. The CDR3 region has the DNA TGTGCCAGCAGCTTAAGTGGCTATGGCTACACCTTC. Translated: CASSLSGYGYTF.

The CDR3 DNA sequence: TGTGCCAGCAGCCTACCCCTAGCGGGGGCGAGCTCCTACAATGAGCAGTTCTTC. It encodes CASSLPLAGASSYNEQFF. The chain is built from TRBV5-4 and TRBJ2-1, with TRBD2 matching 10 bases. Germline CDR1 is SGHNT and CDR2 is YYREEE (reference sequence). With 4 bases clipped from V and 0 bases from J, the junction kept 10 bases outside the gene matches. The CDR3 sequence is 18 residues long.

The chain combines TRBV19 with TRBJ2-2; D ambiguous. V lost 3 bases and J 1 base, leaving 9 bases between the germline ends. Germline V gene sequence: CDR1 LNHDA, CDR2 SQIVND (reference sequence). This CDR3 has 15 residues. The CDR3 sequence: CASSIPTWNTGELFF. The CDR3 coding sequence is TGTGCCAGTAGTATTCCGACATGGAACACCGGGGAGCTGTTTTTT.

A note on this clone: Other DNA sequences within the sample encode an identical CDR3. The chain employs TRBV27 and TRBJ1-2; D not certain. Germline CDR1 reads MNHEY; CDR2 reads SMNVEV (reference sequence). CDR3 size: 13 residues. V was trimmed by 2 bases and J by 0 bases, leaving 4 bases between them. DNA for the CDR3: TGTGCCAGCAGTTTAGCAGCTAACTATGGCTACACCTTC. It translates to CASSLAANYGYTF.